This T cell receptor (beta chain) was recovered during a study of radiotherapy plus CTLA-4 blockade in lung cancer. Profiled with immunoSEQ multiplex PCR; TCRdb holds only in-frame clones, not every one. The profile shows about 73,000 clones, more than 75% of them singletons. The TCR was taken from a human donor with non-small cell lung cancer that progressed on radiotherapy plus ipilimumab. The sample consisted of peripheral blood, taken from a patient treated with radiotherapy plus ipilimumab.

The CDR3 region is CAGRTDNQPQHF. In nucleotides, the CDR3 is TGTGCCGGGCGGACAGACAATCAGCCCCAGCATTTT. The chain is built from TRBV10-3 and TRBJ1-5, with a tentative D call TRBD1 (6 bases). This CDR3 spans 12 amino acids. Germline V CDR1 and CDR2: ENHRY, SYGVKD. Trimming left V 11 bases short and J 3 bases short, with 11 bases between.